The source of this T cell receptor beta chain is a study of T cells in Graves' hyperthyroidism and ophthalmopathy. The table lists this clonotype with many counts. RNA transcripts provided the source from which TCR beta CDR3 regions were amplified. The HTBI primer set was used in a first-round RT-PCR of the TCR CDR3. In TCRdb, the multiplex PCR reads were re-called with MiXCR into one record per CDR3 protein. The sample contains fewer than 650,000 distinct CDR3 sequences, 14% of which appear only once. The CDR3 is made up of 14 amino acids. V was shortened by 7 bases and J by 7 bases, with 20 bases between the two germline ends. The germline gives CDR1 MDHEN, CDR2 SYDVKM. Each diagnosis drew on symptoms, thyroxine, TRAb, thyroid ultrasound and orbital computed tomography findings. Using more than 7.5 ml of fresh peripheral blood, PBMCs were prepared.

Material for sequencing was blood. This rearrangement joins TRBV28 to TRBJ2-7; D possibly matches TRBD1 or TRBD2 (6 bases each). The origin of this receptor is a middle-aged woman with Graves' hyperthyroidism. The CDR3, as DNA: TGTGCCAGCACCTCCCGGGGGCCTGAGGGGGAGCAGTACTTC. Encoded protein: CASTSRGPEGEQYF.